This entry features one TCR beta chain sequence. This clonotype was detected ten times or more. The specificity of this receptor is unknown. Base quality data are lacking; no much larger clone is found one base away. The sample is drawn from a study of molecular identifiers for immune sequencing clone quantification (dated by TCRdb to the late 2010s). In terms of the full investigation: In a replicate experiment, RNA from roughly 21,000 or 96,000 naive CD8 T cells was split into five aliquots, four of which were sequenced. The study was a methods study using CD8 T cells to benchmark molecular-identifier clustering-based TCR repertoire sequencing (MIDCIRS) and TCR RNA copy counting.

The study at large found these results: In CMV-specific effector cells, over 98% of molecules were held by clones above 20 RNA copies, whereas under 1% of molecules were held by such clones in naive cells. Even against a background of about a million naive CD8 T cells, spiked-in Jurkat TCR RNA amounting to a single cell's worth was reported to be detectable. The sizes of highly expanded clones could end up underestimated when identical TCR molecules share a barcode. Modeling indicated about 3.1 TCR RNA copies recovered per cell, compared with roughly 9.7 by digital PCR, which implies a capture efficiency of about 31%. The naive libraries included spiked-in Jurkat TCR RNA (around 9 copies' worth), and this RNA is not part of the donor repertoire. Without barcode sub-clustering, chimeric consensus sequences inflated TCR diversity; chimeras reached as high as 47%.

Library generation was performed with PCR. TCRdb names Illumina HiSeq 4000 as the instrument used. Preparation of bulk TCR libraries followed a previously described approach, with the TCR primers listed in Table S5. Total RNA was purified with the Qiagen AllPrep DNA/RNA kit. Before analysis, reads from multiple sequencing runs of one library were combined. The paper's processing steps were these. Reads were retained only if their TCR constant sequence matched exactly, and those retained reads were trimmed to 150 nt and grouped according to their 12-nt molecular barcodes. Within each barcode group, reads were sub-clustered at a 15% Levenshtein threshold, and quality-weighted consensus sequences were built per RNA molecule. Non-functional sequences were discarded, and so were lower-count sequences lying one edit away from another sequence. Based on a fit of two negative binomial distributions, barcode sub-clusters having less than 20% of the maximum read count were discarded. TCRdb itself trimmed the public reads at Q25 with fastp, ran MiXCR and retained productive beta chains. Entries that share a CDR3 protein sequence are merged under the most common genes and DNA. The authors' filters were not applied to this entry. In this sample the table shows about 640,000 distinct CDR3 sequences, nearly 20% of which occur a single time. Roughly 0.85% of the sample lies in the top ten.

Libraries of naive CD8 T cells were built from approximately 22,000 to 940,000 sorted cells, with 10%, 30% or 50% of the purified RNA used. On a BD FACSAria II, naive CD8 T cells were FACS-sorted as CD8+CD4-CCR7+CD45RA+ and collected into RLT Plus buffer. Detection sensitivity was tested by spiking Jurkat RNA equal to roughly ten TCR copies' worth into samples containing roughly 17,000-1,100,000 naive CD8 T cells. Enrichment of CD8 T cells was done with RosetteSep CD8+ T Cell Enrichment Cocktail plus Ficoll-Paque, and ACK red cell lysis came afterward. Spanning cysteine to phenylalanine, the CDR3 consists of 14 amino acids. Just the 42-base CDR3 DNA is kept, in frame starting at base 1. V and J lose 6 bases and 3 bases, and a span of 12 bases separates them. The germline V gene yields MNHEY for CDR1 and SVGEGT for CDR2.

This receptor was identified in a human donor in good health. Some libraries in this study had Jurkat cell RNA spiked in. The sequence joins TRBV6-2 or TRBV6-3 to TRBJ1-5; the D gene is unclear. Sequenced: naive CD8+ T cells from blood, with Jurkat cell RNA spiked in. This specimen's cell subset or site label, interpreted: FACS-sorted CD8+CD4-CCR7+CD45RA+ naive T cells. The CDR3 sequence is CASSSNKFNQPQHF. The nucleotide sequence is TGTGCCAGCAGCAGTAACAAGTTCAATCAGCCCCAGCATTTT.